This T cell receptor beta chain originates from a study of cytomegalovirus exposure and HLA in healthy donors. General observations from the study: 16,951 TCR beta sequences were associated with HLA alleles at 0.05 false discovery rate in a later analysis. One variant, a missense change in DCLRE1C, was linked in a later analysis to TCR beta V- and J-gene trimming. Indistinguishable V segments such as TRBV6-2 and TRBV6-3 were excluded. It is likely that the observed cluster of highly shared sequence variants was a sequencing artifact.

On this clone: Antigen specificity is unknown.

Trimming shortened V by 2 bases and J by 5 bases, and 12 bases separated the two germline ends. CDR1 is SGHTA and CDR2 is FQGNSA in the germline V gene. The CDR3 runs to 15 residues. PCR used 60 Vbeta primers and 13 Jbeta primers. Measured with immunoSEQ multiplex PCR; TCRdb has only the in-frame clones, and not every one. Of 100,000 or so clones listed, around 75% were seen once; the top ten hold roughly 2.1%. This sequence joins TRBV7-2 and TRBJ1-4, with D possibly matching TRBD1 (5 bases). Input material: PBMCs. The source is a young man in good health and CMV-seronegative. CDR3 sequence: CASSLSSGSNEKLFF. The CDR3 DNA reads TGTGCCAGCAGCTTATCATCAGGGTCAAATGAAAAACTGTTTTTT.